One and the same sample provided the 30 T cell receptor beta chains below, sequenced in a study of cytomegalovirus exposure and HLA in healthy donors. PCR employed 60 Vbeta and 13 Jbeta primers. Method: immunoSEQ multiplex PCR; TCRdb's copy keeps in-frame clones and lacks some. Among some 120,000 clones listed, more than 80% were seen once. Source material: PBMCs. The receptors here all came from a man younger than 45 in good health and CMV-seronegative.

The genes are TRBV19 and TRBJ2-7; 15 bases align to TRBD2. The CDR3 runs 18 residues. Germline CDR1 is LNHDA and CDR2 is SQIVND (reference sequence). J was trimmed by 4 bases and V by 8 bases; bases with no gene match: 15. The chain's CDR3 is CASRQGLAGGPNVYEQYF. The CDR3 bases are TGTGCCAGTCGACAAGGACTAGCGGGAGGGCCGAATGTTTACGAGCAGTACTTC.

This chain uses TRBV11-2 with TRBJ1-5; a possible D gene is TRBD1 (5 bases). V lost 5 bases and J lost 4, with 9 bases in between. The V gene's germline CDR1 is SGHAT and CDR2 FQNNGV. This CDR3 comprises 13 residues. CDR3 nucleotides: TGTGCCAGCAGCCGAGACAGTAATCAGCCCCAGCATTTT. This codes for CASSRDSNQPQHF.

The genes are TRBV5-6 and TRBJ2-7, with 7 bases lining up with TRBD1. Trimming at V came to 2 bases and at J to 3 bases, leaving 8 bases not matched to a gene. CDR1 is SGHDT and CDR2 is YYEEEE in the germline V gene. CDR3 size: 15 residues. The CDR3 DNA reads TGTGCCAGCAGCTTATTAACCGGGACAGTCTACGAGCAGTACTTC. Translated, it gives CASSLLTGTVYEQYF.

V gene TRBV5-1 combines with J gene TRBJ1-3, with no clear D. V was pared by 5 bases and J by 1 base, with 10 bases between. Germline CDR1 reads SGHRS; CDR2 reads YFSETQ. CDR3 length: 14 residues. The CDR3 spells CASRPTASGNTIYF. CDR3 sequence (DNA): TGCGCCAGCAGGCCCACAGCATCTGGAAACACCATATATTTT.

This clone was recorded only once. The chain recombines TRBV27 with TRBJ1-1; a weak D match, TRBD1 (6 bases). Trimming removed 1 base at V and 3 bases at J, with 18 bases between. Germline loops: CDR1 MNHEY, CDR2 SMNVEV (reference sequence). The length of the CDR3 is 17 residues. CDR3 in amino acids: CASSLWQGRVDDTEAFF. The CDR3 DNA is TGTGCCAGCAGTTTATGGCAGGGGAGGGTTGACGACACTGAAGCTTTCTTT.

V gene TRBV4-3 combines with J gene TRBJ2-5; 11 bases match TRBD1. This CDR3 has 16 amino acids. CDR1 and CDR2 from the germline V gene are LGHNA and YSLEER. V lost 3 bases to trimming and J lost 5 bases; unmatched junction nucleotides: 8. CDR3 nucleotide sequence: TGCGCCAGCAGCCAGGCCGGGACAGGGGGTAGCGAGACCCAGTACTTC. Its translation is CASSQAGTGGSETQYF.

The J gene is TRBJ1-1, the V gene TRBV7-9; a possible D gene is TRBD1 (6 bases). The CDR3 runs to 12 residues. With 7 bases removed from V and 1 base from J, the gap between germline ends came to 7 bases. Germline V gene sequence: CDR1 SEHNR, CDR2 FQNEAQ (reference sequence). In DNA form, the CDR3 reads TGTGCCAGCACAGGGGAGAACACTGAAGCTTTCTTT. It translates to CASTGENTEAFF.

This chain links TRBV14 with TRBJ1-1; no definite D call. The CDR3 is 15 residues long. Trimming cost V 1 base and J 8 bases, with 17 bases left between them. Germline V gene sequence: CDR1 SGHDN, CDR2 FVKESK. The CDR3, as DNA: TGTGCCAGCAGCCAAGGAAGACTCAAGCGGTCAGAAGCTTTCTTT. It specifies CASSQGRLKRSEAFF.

The V and J genes are TRBV28 and TRBJ2-1; 9 bases align to TRBD1. V shed 6 bases, J shed 4 bases, and the junction held 13 bases outside the gene matches. The germline CDR1 and CDR2 sequences are MDHEN and SYDVKM. This CDR3 is 17 amino acids long. As DNA, the CDR3 is TGTGCCAGCAGATCCACATCGACAGGGGGTGGGTACAATGAGCAGTTCTTC. Amino acid sequence: CASRSTSTGGGYNEQFF.

The sample holds a few counts of this clone. This chain uses TRBV7-9 with TRBJ2-7; no clear D gene. The CDR3 length is 11 residues. Per the germline V gene, CDR1 is SEHNR and CDR2 is FQNEAQ (reference sequence). With 5 bases removed from V and 2 bases from J, the gap between germline ends came to 4 bases. The CDR3 DNA follows: TGTGCCAGCAGCAATACCTACGAGCAGTACTTC. It encodes CASSNTYEQYF.

This clone was detected only once. The chain combines TRBV19 with TRBJ2-7, with TRBD2 matching over 7 bases. Germline V gene lookup returns CDR1 LNHDA and CDR2 SQIVND (reference sequence). The CDR3 length is 14 residues. V lost 5 bases and J lost 1; bases outside the gene matches: 5. The CDR3 DNA sequence: TGTGCCAGTAGTCGGCTAGCGGAGTCCTACGAGCAGTACTTC. This gives the protein CASSRLAESYEQYF.

The chain recombines TRBV19 with TRBJ2-2; 9 bases are shared with TRBD1. With 1 base clipped from V and 7 bases from J, the junction kept 16 bases outside the gene matches. CDR3 length: 19 residues. In germline, CDR1 is LNHDA, CDR2 SQIVND (reference sequence). The CDR3: CASSIVTGGGLREYGELFF. In DNA form, the CDR3 reads TGTGCCAGTAGTATAGTGACAGGGGGAGGGTTGCGGGAGTACGGGGAGCTGTTTTTT.

This chain connects TRBV28 to TRBJ2-1, with TRBD1 identical over 8 bases. There are 16 residues in the CDR3. The germline gives CDR1 MDHEN, CDR2 SYDVKM. V lost 3 bases to trimming and J lost 6 bases; unmatched junction nucleotides: 10. The CDR3 protein is CASSFADRGNPNEQFF. The CDR3 nucleotides read TGTGCCAGCAGTTTCGCAGACAGGGGCAACCCCAATGAGCAGTTCTTC.

The chain carries TRBV14 and TRBJ2-3; D might be TRBD1 (5 bases). The CDR3 has 18 amino acids. Germline V CDR1 and CDR2: SGHDN, FVKESK. V shed 1 base and J shed 2 bases, with 19 bases lying between them. CDR3 residues: CASSQGYASGASTDTQYF. The CDR3 DNA follows: TGTGCCAGCAGCCAAGGATATGCTAGTGGGGCGTCCACAGATACGCAGTATTTT.

The chain combines TRBV28 with TRBJ2-7; 8 bases align to TRBD1. Germline CDR1 is MDHEN and CDR2 is SYDVKM. CDR3 size: 15 residues. After removal of 6 bases from V and 4 bases from J, the junction contained 11 bases not matched to a gene. The CDR3 DNA is TGTGCCAGCAGCCCGGACAGGGTTACGTGGTACGAGCAGTACTTC. Protein product: CASSPDRVTWYEQYF.

V and J are TRBV9 and TRBJ2-3, with TRBD2 matching 10 bases. The CDR3 is 15 amino acids. CDR1 and CDR2 (germline): SGDLS, YYNGEE. Trimming removed 3 bases from V and 2 bases from J; junction bases left unmatched: 3. Here the CDR3 DNA reads TGTGCCAGCAGCGGAACTAGCGGGGACACAGATACGCAGTATTTT. Translation: CASSGTSGDTDTQYF.

This chain links TRBV29-1 with TRBJ2-7; 10 bases fit TRBD2. The CDR3 has 12 amino acids. CDR1 and CDR2 from the germline V gene are SQVTM and ANQGSEA. Germline trimming cut 6 bases from V and 6 bases from J; bases unmatched to any gene: 5. CDR3 sequence: CSVYGLAAEQYF. The CDR3 DNA reads TGCAGCGTGTACGGACTAGCGGCCGAGCAGTACTTC.

V and J are TRBV28 and TRBJ1-5; no clear D gene. CDR1 and CDR2 (germline): MDHEN, SYDVKM. V was trimmed by 7 bases and J by 0 bases, leaving 19 bases between them. The CDR3 runs 17 residues. The CDR3 region is CASNPRKESYSNQPQHF. The CDR3 DNA is TGTGCCAGCAACCCACGGAAGGAGAGCTATAGCAATCAGCCCCAGCATTTT.

V gene TRBV7-2 combines with J gene TRBJ2-7, with 11 bases aligning to TRBD2. The V gene end was trimmed by 5 bases and the J gene end by 4 bases; junction bases not matched to a gene: 10. CDR3 length: 16 residues. In germline, CDR1 is SGHTA, CDR2 FQGNSA. The CDR3 nucleotides are TGTGCCAGCAGCACCACTATTAGCGGGAGGGCTTACGAGCAGTACTTC. Protein sequence: CASSTTISGRAYEQYF.

Concerning this clone itself: This CDR3 is also generated by other DNA sequences in the sample. The J gene is TRBJ2-1, the V gene TRBV5-8; the match to TRBD2 covers 14 bases. V lost 3 bases, J lost 6 bases, and 2 bases stayed unmatched. This CDR3 region has 15 residues. Per the germline V gene, CDR1 is SGHTS and CDR2 is YDEGEE. This CDR3 reads CASSYGTSGGNEQFF. CDR3 DNA: TGTGCCAGCAGCTACGGGACTAGCGGGGGCAATGAGCAGTTCTTC.

The chain carries TRBV30 and TRBJ2-7, with TRBD2 as a possible D gene (5 bases). Trimming removed 1 base at V and 2 bases at J, with 15 bases between. Germline-derived CDR1 and CDR2 are GTSNPN and SVGIG (reference sequence). The CDR3 runs 15 residues. The CDR3 DNA is TGTGCCTGGAGTGCGCCCGGGGAGATCACCTACGAGCAGTACTTC. Translating gives CAWSAPGEITYEQYF.

This clone was seen a handful of times. The V call is TRBV5-6, the J call TRBJ1-1; tentatively, D is TRBD1 (6 bases). Germline lookup yields CDR1 SGHDT and CDR2 YYEEEE. This CDR3 comprises 14 residues. V was cut by 3 bases and J by 4 bases, with 13 bases left in between. CDR3 DNA sequence: TGTGCCAGCAGCTCAACAGGGTTAGGCACTGAAGCTTTCTTT. This gives the protein CASSSTGLGTEAFF.

The chain has TRBV9 and TRBJ1-6, with D maybe TRBD1 (6 bases). Germline loops: CDR1 SGDLS, CDR2 YYNGEE. V was clipped by 0 bases and J by 4 bases, with 8 bases between them. The CDR3 sequence is 15 residues long. CDR3 nucleotides: TGTGCCAGCAGCGTAGAGGGGGTTTATAATTCACCCCTCCACTTT. Its translation is CASSVEGVYNSPLHF.

The chain uses TRBV11-3 and TRBJ2-2, with TRBD2 as a possible D gene (6 bases). CDR1 and CDR2 (germline): SGHNT, YENEEA. The CDR3 loop spans 16 amino acids. The ends were cut back, 10 bases at V and 8 bases at J, with 26 bases in the middle. The CDR3 region is CATKTAGLNSTGELFF. CDR3 sequence (DNA): TGTGCCACCAAAACGGCAGGACTAAATAGTACGGGGGAGCTGTTTTTT.

The chain recombines TRBV27 with TRBJ2-1; 9 bases are a match to TRBD2. The J segment lost 5 bases and the V segment lost 3 bases, leaving 5 bases of the junction unmatched. Germline lookup yields CDR1 MNHEY and CDR2 SMNVEV (reference sequence). The CDR3 runs to 15 residues. CDR3 coding DNA: TGTGCCAGCAGTTTCGGTCTAGCGGGGAACAATGAGCAGTTCTTC. This codes for CASSFGLAGNNEQFF.

The chain joins TRBV11-2 to TRBJ2-7, with D hard to call. The germline CDR1 and CDR2 sequences are SGHAT and FQNNGV. Trimming left V 1 base short and J 5 bases short, with 9 bases between. The CDR3 spans 13 residues. CDR3 region: CASSLAPLHEQYF. The CDR3 coding sequence is TGTGCCAGCAGCTTAGCCCCTCTTCACGAGCAGTACTTC.

The table lists this clone with a few counts. The J gene is TRBJ2-7, the V gene TRBV27, with D maybe TRBD1 (5 bases). Germline V gene data show CDR1 as MNHEY and CDR2 as SMNVEV (reference sequence). There are 13 residues in the CDR3. Deletions cut 7 bases from V and 1 base from J, with 11 bases between. As DNA, the CDR3 is TGTGCCAGCAAGGGGTACGGGTCCTACGAGCAGTACTTC. It is translated as CASKGYGSYEQYF.

The chain combines TRBV9 with TRBJ2-7, with D possibly matching TRBD2 (5 bases). This CDR3 contains 14 residues. The germline V gene encodes CDR1 SGDLS and CDR2 YYNGEE. V shed 2 bases and J shed 5 bases, with 14 bases lying between them. The CDR3 reads CASSVTRGSHEQYF. CDR3 in DNA: TGTGCCAGCAGCGTGACCCGAGGGAGCCACGAGCAGTACTTC.

The chain uses TRBV27 and TRBJ2-3; no reliable D call. The ends were cut back, 4 bases at V and 5 bases at J, with 4 bases in the middle. Germline V lookup: CDR1 MNHEY, CDR2 SMNVEV (reference sequence). The CDR3 consists of 11 residues. CDR3: CASSSGDTQYF. In DNA, the CDR3 is TGTGCCAGCAGTTCGGGAGATACGCAGTATTTT.

This chain's CDR3 is CASSPAGFSGANVLTF. CDR3 bases: TGTGCCAGCAGTCCGGCAGGGTTCTCTGGGGCCAACGTCCTGACTTTC. This chain connects TRBV27 to TRBJ2-6; a possible D gene is TRBD1 (5 bases). The CDR3 length is 16 residues. CDR1 and CDR2 from the germline V gene are MNHEY and SMNVEV (reference sequence). V lost 5 bases and J lost 0, with 11 bases in between. Complete variable domain (other parts from reference TRBV27 and TRBJ2-6): EAQVTQNPRYLITVTGKKLTVTCSQNMNHEYMSWYRQDPGLGLRQIYYSMNVEVTDKGDVPEGYKVSRKEKRNFPLILESPSPNQTSLYFCASSPAGFSGANVLTFGAGSRLTVL.